This T cell receptor (beta chain) was profiled in a study of identical twins. With regard to this clonotype: What it binds is unknown.

Regarding the study as a whole: Analyses based on zero insertions could be partly confounded by invariant MAIT and iNKT cells.

TCRdb used MiXCR to reprocess the 5' RACE reads, holding one entry per CDR3 protein. The table has around 1.7 million distinct CDR3 sequences, around 29% seen once. The sequencing sample was made of cord blood. This TCR derives from a newborn girl in good health.

The CDR3 reads CASGRDMGDEKLFF. For the CDR3, the DNA is TGTGCCAGCGGACGGGACATGGGAGACGAAAAACTGTTTTTT. The V call is TRBV2, the J call TRBJ1-4; D may be TRBD1 (6 bases). In germline, CDR1 is SNHLY, CDR2 FYNNEI. V gave up 8 bases and J gave up 8 bases, with 18 bases separating them. The CDR3 length is 14 residues.